This TCR beta chain appears in the sequencing data of a study of shared clonotypes between healthy human individuals. Whole-study results and caveats: Compared with clonotypes that all four donors shared, non-shared clonotypes had lower generation probabilities.

As regards this clone: The antigen is not known.

The run depth of the assay was deep. TCRdb's table, derived via immunoSEQ multiplex PCR, lists solely in-frame clones and lacks some. The repertoire holds millions of clones, with 95% as singletons. The CDR3 consists of 13 residues. CDR1 is SGHDT, CDR2 YYEEEE, per germline. The ends were cut back, 2 bases at V and 8 bases at J, with 10 bases in the middle. The source material was naive CD4+ T cells sorted from blood. Subset defined: CD45RA+ positively selected. The chain recombines TRBV5-6 with TRBJ1-4, with D possibly matching TRBD1 (5 bases). This receptor was obtained from a man aged 18 to 30 in good health. For the CDR3, the DNA is TGTGCCAGCAGCTTAGGGACGCAAGAAAAACTGTTTTTT. This translates into CASSLGTQEKLFF.